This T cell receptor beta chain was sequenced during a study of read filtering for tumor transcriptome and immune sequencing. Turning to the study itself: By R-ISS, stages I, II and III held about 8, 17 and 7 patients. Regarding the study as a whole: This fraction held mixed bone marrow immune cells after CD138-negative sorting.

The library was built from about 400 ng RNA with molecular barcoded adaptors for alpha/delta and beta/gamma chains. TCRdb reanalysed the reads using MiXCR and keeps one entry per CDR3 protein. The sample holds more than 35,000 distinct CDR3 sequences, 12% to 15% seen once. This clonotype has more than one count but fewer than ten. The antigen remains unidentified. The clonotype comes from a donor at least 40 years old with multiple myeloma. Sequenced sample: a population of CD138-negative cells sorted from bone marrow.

The CDR3 bases are TGCAGCGTCGTACTAGCGGGAACCGGGGAGCTGTTTTTT. Translating gives CSVVLAGTGELFF. The V and J genes are TRBV29-1 and TRBJ2-2; 10 bases map to TRBD2. CDR1 is SQVTM and CDR2 is ANQGSEA in the germline V gene. V gave up 6 bases and J gave up 5 bases; unmatched junction bases: 3. The CDR3 sequence is 13 residues long.